This entry lists 7 T cell receptor beta chains sequenced from one sample in a study of cytomegalovirus exposure and HLA in healthy donors. 60 Vbeta and 13 Jbeta primers were used in PCR. Some clones are missing from TCRdb's copy, which holds only in-frame ones; the method was immunoSEQ multiplex PCR. The data hold fewer than 200,000 clones, with 60% to 80% observed a single time. The material sequenced was PBMCs. All receptors derive from a woman between 50 and 59 years old in good health and CMV-seropositive.

A few counts support this clone. The rearrangement links TRBV19 to TRBJ1-2; 10 nucleotides match TRBD1. The CDR3 runs to 17 residues. With V trimmed by 3 bases and J by 4 bases, 11 bases remained unmatched. Germline CDR1 and CDR2: LNHDA and SQIVND (reference sequence). CDR3 sequence: CASSMGSSTGGFYGYTF. The CDR3 DNA sequence: TGTGCCAGTAGTATGGGATCCTCGACAGGGGGCTTCTATGGCTACACCTTC.

V and J are TRBV9 and TRBJ2-3; a weak D match, TRBD2 (6 bases). The CDR3 consists of 17 residues. Germline values: CDR1 SGDLS, CDR2 YYNGEE. V lost 4 bases and J lost 6, with 24 bases in between. In nucleotides, the CDR3 is TGTGCCAGCAGCCCCCGGGGAGCGGGTCCCCTAAGGGATACGCAGTATTTT. It translates to CASSPRGAGPLRDTQYF.

This clone was counted only a few times. The chain couples TRBV6-5 to TRBJ2-5; 9 bases agree with TRBD1. The J call may be faulty, since TRBJ2-7 better matches the DNA end. This CDR3 has 14 residues. The germline CDR1 and CDR2 sequences are MNHEY and SVGAGI. CDR3 in amino acids: CASSPTGGFYEQYF. In DNA, the CDR3 is TGTGCCAGCAGTCCGACAGGGGGGTTCTACGAGCAGTACTTC.

The rearrangement links TRBV6-5 to TRBJ2-5, with D tentatively TRBD2 (6 bases). CDR1 MNHEY and CDR2 SVGAGI come from the germline V gene. There are 15 residues in the CDR3. V shed 1 base and J shed 5 bases, with 14 bases lying between them. In nucleotides, the CDR3 is TGTGCCAGCAGTTACTTGGGCGGGGCCTCTGAGACCCAGTACTTC. Translating gives CASSYLGGASETQYF.

V gene TRBV5-4 combines with J gene TRBJ2-7; 10 nucleotides line up with TRBD2. Germline values: CDR1 SGHNT, CDR2 YYREEE (reference sequence). The CDR3 extends over 15 amino acids. Germline trimming cut 4 bases from V and 0 bases from J; bases unmatched to any gene: 4. The CDR3 bases are TGTGCCAGCAGCGCTCGGACTAGCGGCTCCTACGAGCAGTACTTC. The encoded protein is CASSARTSGSYEQYF. The variable domain in full, with the rest retrieved from reference TRBV5-4 and TRBJ2-7, is ETGVTQSPTHLIKTRGQQVTLRCSSQSGHNTVSWYQQALGQGPQFIFQYYREEENGRGNFPPRFSGLQFPNYSSELNVNALELDDSALYLCASSARTSGSYEQYFGPGTRLTVT.

CDR3 sequence reads: CAWSVSGAAGNTIYF. CDR3 bases: TGTGCCTGGAGTGTATCAGGGGCGGCGGGAAACACCATATATTTT. V and J are TRBV30 and TRBJ1-3; D is possibly TRBD1 (6 bases). Germline loops: CDR1 GTSNPN, CDR2 SVGIG (reference sequence). This CDR3 has 15 amino acids. The V and J ends lost 0 bases and 4 bases respectively, with 13 bases between them.

This chain uses TRBV27 with TRBJ2-5, with no clear D. TRBJ2-7 matches the DNA end more closely, so the J call is doubtful. The CDR3 has 11 residues. Germline V gene lookup returns CDR1 MNHEY and CDR2 SMNVEV (reference sequence). The CDR3 region has the DNA TGTGCCAGCAGTTTTCTCAACGAGCAGTACTTC. It translates to CASSFLNEQYF.